The next 4 T cell receptor beta chains were all read from a single sample in a study of patients and donors after allogeneic stem cell transplantation. TCRdb independently ran MiXCR on the RT-PCR reads; one entry per CDR3 protein. The table shows some 960,000 distinct CDR3 sequences, with under 20% occurring only once. The source material was blood, either unsorted or a sorted T cell fraction (not recorded which). The receptors were gathered from a human donor who was either an allogeneic HSCT recipient or a stem cell or donor lymphocyte infusion donor (not recorded which). It is not recorded whose cells these are; they may come from a transplant donor.

The chain is built from TRBV12-3 or TRBV12-4 and TRBJ2-1, with TRBD2 matching 7 bases. Unmatched junction bases numbered 20, after V lost 2 bases and J lost 10 bases. This CDR3 region has 18 residues. The CDR3 loop reads CASSLSRRGLVIGEEQFF. The CDR3 DNA is TGTGCCAGCAGTTTAAGCAGGCGCGGACTAGTGATTGGGGAGGAGCAGTTCTTC.

Only a few counts were recorded for this clonotype. The chain couples TRBV20-1 to TRBJ2-7; D gene ambiguous. The CDR3 length is 12 residues. Trimming shortened V by 4 bases and J by 3 bases, and 10 bases separated the two germline ends. Germline CDR1 is DFQATT and CDR2 is SNEGSKA (reference sequence). The CDR3 sequence: CSAKPNIYEQYF. Written as DNA, the CDR3 is TGCAGTGCTAAGCCAAACATCTACGAGCAGTACTTC.

There are a few counts of this clonotype. The chain uses TRBV5-1 and TRBJ1-2; 9 bases map to TRBD1. The CDR3 has 14 amino acids. Germline V gives CDR1 SGHRS, CDR2 YFSETQ. Trimming took 2 bases from V and 4 from J; bases not matched to a gene: 3. DNA for the CDR3: TGCGCCAGCAGCTTCGGACAGGGGAGCTATGGCTACACCTTC. It codes for CASSFGQGSYGYTF.

The rearrangement uses TRBV27 and TRBJ1-2; 8 positions match TRBD1. The CDR3 extends over 14 amino acids. V was pared by 3 bases and J by 7 bases, with 7 bases of the junction left unmatched. The germline V gene has CDR1 MNHEY and CDR2 SMNVEV (reference sequence). This CDR3 is CASSFPGQGSGYTF. The CDR3 nucleotides read TGTGCCAGCAGTTTCCCTGGACAGGGCTCTGGCTACACCTTC.